This TCR beta chain was recorded in a study of T-cell memory formation after mild COVID-19. Using its own MiXCR run on the 5' RACE reads, TCRdb lists one record per CDR3 protein. This table holds under 110,000 distinct CDR3 sequences, 12% found once. CDR3 length: 16 residues. The V gene's germline CDR1 is LGHNA and CDR2 YNFKEQ. Study results and caveats: For contracting clones, CD4+ ones sat mainly in CM and EM, CD8+ in EMRA.

A word on this clonotype: Its matching antigen is unknown. A read error is possible here, since a much larger clone lies one base away.

Sequencing was performed on PBMCs or a T cell subset sorted from them (not recorded which). The sequence was obtained from an adult woman who had mild COVID-19 (a few samples of this study predate the infection). Cell type and time point are not known. The genes are TRBV4-2 and TRBJ2-5; TRBD1 or TRBD2 may be the D gene (5 bases each). CDR3 residues: CASRQDSYGDGGTQYF. CDR3 in DNA: TGTGCCAGCAGACAAGACTCGTACGGAGATGGGGGGACCCAGTACTTC.